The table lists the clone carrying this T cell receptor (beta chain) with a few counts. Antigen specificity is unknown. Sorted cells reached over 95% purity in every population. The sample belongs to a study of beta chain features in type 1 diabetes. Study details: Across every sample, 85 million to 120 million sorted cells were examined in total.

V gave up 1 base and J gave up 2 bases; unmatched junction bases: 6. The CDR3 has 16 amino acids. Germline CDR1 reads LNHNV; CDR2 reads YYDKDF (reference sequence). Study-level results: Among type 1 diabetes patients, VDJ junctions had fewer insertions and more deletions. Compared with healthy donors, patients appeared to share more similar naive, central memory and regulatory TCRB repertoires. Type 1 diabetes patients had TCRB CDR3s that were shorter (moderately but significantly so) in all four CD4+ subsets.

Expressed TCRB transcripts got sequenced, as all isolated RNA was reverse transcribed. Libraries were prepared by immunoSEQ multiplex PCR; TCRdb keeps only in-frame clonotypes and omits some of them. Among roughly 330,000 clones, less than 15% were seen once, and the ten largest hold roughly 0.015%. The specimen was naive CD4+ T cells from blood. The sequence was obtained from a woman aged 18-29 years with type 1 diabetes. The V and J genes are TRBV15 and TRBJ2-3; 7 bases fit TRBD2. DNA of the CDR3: TGTGCCACCAGCAGAGGAAGAGGGACTAACACAGATACGCAGTATTTT. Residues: CATSRGRGTNTDTQYF.